This T cell receptor (beta chain) was identified during a study of cytomegalovirus exposure and HLA in healthy donors. Study-level background: Genetic ancestry analysis placed approximately 79% of the 398 donors that were genotyped in the Caucasian-associated cluster. Broader study findings: In a later analysis, TCR beta V- and J-gene trimming showed a link to a missense DCLRE1C variant. Rarity held for most TCR sequences, but there were some public TCRs that occurred in many donors. It was 150 to 200 TCR beta chains that were listed as cytomegalovirus-associated.

A multiplex PCR was run with 60 Vbeta primers and 13 Jbeta primers. The data were produced by immunoSEQ multiplex PCR, yet TCRdb's version contains in-frame clones alone and is incomplete. The data show 100,000 to 150,000 clones, with nearly 85% seen just once and more than 0.9% held by the top ten. Concerning this clone itself: Its specificity is not known.

The CDR3 extends over 17 amino acids. Trimming cost V 4 bases and J 6 bases, with 22 bases left between them. Germline V gene lookup returns CDR1 SGHTA and CDR2 FQGTGA. V and J are TRBV7-3 and TRBJ2-1; TRBD1 might be the D (6 bases). The source of this sequence is a boy aged 5-17 years in good health and CMV-seronegative. The sample taken for sequencing was PBMCs. The CDR3 region is CASSSSRDTVTTNEQFF. The CDR3 DNA sequence: TGTGCCAGCAGCTCTTCCCGGGACACAGTAACTACCAATGAGCAGTTCTTC.